One and the same sample provided the 14 T cell receptor beta chains below, sequenced in a study of human T cells and chemical hapten exposure. Time point in this sample: patch test 1, 2 weeks after DPC sensitization. Regarding treatment: therapeutic diphenylcyclopropenone sensitization with weekly scalp DPC. Unseparated into fractions, whole blood served as the source from which total RNA was extracted. Via MiXCR, TCRdb re-called the RACE reads, giving one row per CDR3 protein. The repertoire holds roughly 50,000 distinct CDR3 sequences, with 9.5% to 11% as singletons. The sample here was whole blood, taken in connection with sensitization to the hapten diphenylcyclopropenone (DPC). The source is a woman aged 40 to 50 with alopecia areata. Some clones in this sample may be carry-over from other donors' samples.

This clonotype occurred a few times. The rearrangement uses TRBV11-2 and TRBJ2-1; 9 bases agree with TRBD2. The V segment lost 7 bases and the J segment 3 bases; nucleotides outside the gene matches: 10. CDR1 SGHAT and CDR2 FQNNGV come from the germline V gene. This CDR3 has 16 residues. The CDR3 is CASTYEGLAFYNEQFF. The CDR3 coding sequence is TGTGCCAGCACCTACGAGGGACTAGCCTTCTACAATGAGCAGTTCTTC.

This chain links TRBV7-6 with TRBJ2-5; 8 nucleotides match TRBD1. The V gene's germline CDR1 is SGHVS and CDR2 FNYEAQ. The CDR3 has 21 residues. The junction had 19 bases not matched to a gene; V was cut back by 0 bases and J by 1 base. Here the CDR3 reads CASSLAGAHSYHGTGQETQYF. The CDR3 DNA sequence: TGTGCCAGCAGCTTAGCGGGGGCCCATTCCTACCACGGGACAGGCCAAGAGACCCAGTACTTC.

In this sample, this clonotype turned up a few times. The CDR3 coding sequence is TGTGCCAGCAGCTTGGTGGACTCCACCCAGTACTTC. This translates into CASSLVDSTQYF. J is TRBJ2-5 and V is TRBV5-4, with D perhaps matching TRBD2 (5 bases). Trimming pared 0 bases from V and 8 bases from J, leaving 8 bases between. The CDR3 has 12 amino acids. Germline CDR1 and CDR2: SGHNT and YYREEE (reference sequence).

This clonotype was recorded many times. The CDR3 DNA is TGCAGTGCTAGACAAGACAGGGGGGGCACAGATACGCAGTATTTT. As protein: CSARQDRGGTDTQYF. V usage is TRBV20-1 and J usage is TRBJ2-3; TRBD1 agrees at 9 bases. The V and J ends lost 2 bases and 1 base, in that order; junction bases with no gene match: 4. From germline, CDR1 is DFQATT and CDR2 SNEGSKA (reference sequence). The CDR3 runs to 15 residues.

This clonotype has just a few counts. V is TRBV29-1 and J is TRBJ2-2; TRBD1 might be the D (6 bases). Germline assignment: CDR1 SQVTM and CDR2 ANQGSEA. The CDR3 has 14 amino acids. V lost 6 bases and J 2 bases, leaving 13 bases between the germline ends. This chain's CDR3 is CSVVWDNNTGELFF. The DNA for the CDR3 is TGCAGCGTGGTTTGGGACAACAACACCGGGGAGCTGTTTTTT.

This clonotype was detected many times. This chain connects TRBV2 to TRBJ2-2, with a weak D call TRBD1 (6 bases). Per germline, CDR1 SNHLY and CDR2 FYNNEI. Trimming left V 7 bases short and J 4 bases short, with 16 bases between. The CDR3 has 15 residues. This CDR3 is CASTIEGTFTGELFF. CDR3 DNA sequence: TGTGCCAGCACCATAGAGGGGACATTCACCGGGGAGCTGTTTTTT.

The chain is built from TRBV20-1 and TRBJ1-3, with TRBD1 as a possible D gene (5 bases). Between the trimmed V and J ends, which lost 0 bases and 3 bases, there was a span of 15 bases. The CDR3 spans 16 residues. The germline V gene encodes CDR1 DFQATT and CDR2 SNEGSKA (reference sequence). The CDR3 DNA is TGCAGTGCTAGAGACCCACGGGGCGGACTTGGAAACACCATATATTTT. It specifies CSARDPRGGLGNTIYF.

The chain joins TRBV20-1 to TRBJ2-3, with 11 bases matching TRBD2. CDR3 length: 14 residues. CDR1 and CDR2 from the germline V gene are DFQATT and SNEGSKA (reference sequence). The ends lost 2 bases at V and 6 bases at J; junction bases unmatched: 4. CDR3 DNA sequence: TGCAGTGCTAGACTAGCGGGGGGCCAGGATACGCAGTATTTT. Its translation is CSARLAGGQDTQYF.

This clonotype was seen a few times. V usage is TRBV15 and J usage is TRBJ2-7; D call uncertain. This CDR3 is built from 15 residues. Germline CDR1 LNHNV, CDR2 YYDKDF (reference sequence). Trimming took 0 bases from V and 2 from J, leaving 11 bases between them. The CDR3 nucleotides are TGTGCCACCAGCAGAGATTCGGGCAGTCCCTACGAGCAGTACTTC. It translates to CATSRDSGSPYEQYF.

This clonotype was counted ten times or more. This rearrangement joins TRBV28 to TRBJ1-3; D possibly corresponds to TRBD1 (6 bases). CDR3 length: 14 amino acids. V dropped 6 bases and J dropped 4 bases, with 13 bases sitting between them. Germline CDR1 reads MDHEN; CDR2 reads SYDVKM. Written as DNA, the CDR3 is TGTGCCAGCAGCGAGGGGGGGGCAGGAAACACCATATATTTT. Its protein product is CASSEGGAGNTIYF. The entire variable domain, with the rest obtained from reference TRBV28 and TRBJ1-3, is as follows: DVKVTQSSRYLVKRTGEKVFLECVQDMDHENMFWYRQDPGLGLRLIYFSYDVKMKEKGDIPEGYSVSREKKERFSLILESASTNQTSMYLCASSEGGAGNTIYFGEGSWLTVV.

This clonotype was seen repeatedly, ten times or more. This sequence joins TRBV9 and TRBJ2-1, with D possibly TRBD2 on 6 matching bases. CDR3 length equals 14 residues. Germline CDR1 is SGDLS and CDR2 is YYNGEE. V gave up 0 bases and J gave up 10 bases, with 14 bases separating them. The CDR3 region is CASSVVPSGGEQFF. The CDR3 coding sequence is TGTGCCAGCAGCGTAGTTCCCAGCGGAGGGGAGCAGTTCTTC.

The V and J genes are TRBV29-1 and TRBJ1-1; the D gene is possibly TRBD1 (5 bases). CDR1 and CDR2 from the germline V gene are SQVTM and ANQGSEA. V was trimmed by 6 bases and J by 7 bases, leaving 15 bases between them. The CDR3 loop spans 12 amino acids. The DNA of the CDR3 is TGCAGCGTGGGACCCCGAGGTGTTGAAGCTTTCTTT. Encoded protein: CSVGPRGVEAFF.

This clonotype was detected only a few times. This chain joins TRBV11-3 and TRBJ2-2; no definite D call. The germline V gene encodes CDR1 SGHNT and CDR2 YENEEA. This CDR3 has 15 amino acids. V was clipped by 8 bases and J by 1 base, with 14 bases between them. CDR3: CASRSFEENTGELFF. The CDR3 DNA follows: TGTGCCAGCCGCAGTTTCGAGGAGAACACCGGGGAGCTGTTTTTT.

The gene calls are TRBV10-3 and TRBJ2-3; D possibly matches TRBD1 or TRBD2 (5 bases each). The CDR3 runs 14 residues. Germline V gene lookup returns CDR1 ENHRY and CDR2 SYGVKD. Trimming cost V 10 bases and J 1 base, with 15 bases left between them. The CDR3 region has the DNA TGTGCCACCTACCGGGACGGCGGCACAGATACGCAGTATTTT. Translating it yields CATYRDGGTDTQYF.